This passage covers 8 T cell receptor beta chains from one sample sequenced in a study of CD8 T cells in Susac syndrome. RNA was extracted with the RNeasy kit, and a quantity of about 0.45 to 1 ug was reverse transcribed using random hexamers. TCRdb ran MiXCR on the immunoSEQ multiplex PCR reads and lists one entry per CDR3 protein. This sample has 150,000 to 200,000 distinct CDR3 sequences, with around 93% found just once. Sequencing was done on a sample of CD4+ T cells from PBMCs. The receptors shown here come from a human donor in good health.

In its sample, this clonotype was seen a few times. DNA for the CDR3: TGTGCCAGCAGTGAGATGGTTTACAATGAGCAGTTCTTC. It is translated as CASSEMVYNEQFF. The chain employs TRBV2 and TRBJ2-1; no reliable D call. V was cut by 3 bases and J by 4 bases, with 7 bases left in between. Germline CDR1 SNHLY, CDR2 FYNNEI. The CDR3 sequence is 13 residues long.

V is TRBV30 and J is TRBJ2-4; TRBD1 might be the D (5 bases). V lost 4 bases, J lost 7 bases, and 17 bases lay in between. CDR1 and CDR2 (germline): GTSNPN, SVGIG (reference sequence). The CDR3 totals 14 residues. This chain's CDR3 is CAWKWGQGANIQYF. In DNA form, the CDR3 reads TGTGCCTGGAAGTGGGGTCAAGGGGCGAACATTCAGTACTTC.

V is TRBV9 and J is TRBJ2-1; 11 bases fit TRBD2. The CDR3 spans 15 residues. The germline V gene encodes CDR1 SGDLS and CDR2 YYNGEE. The J segment lost 2 bases and the V segment lost 4 bases, leaving 2 bases of the junction unmatched. CDR3 protein: CASSRSGGAYNEQFF. The CDR3 bases are TGTGCCAGCAGCCGTAGCGGGGGGGCCTACAATGAGCAGTTCTTC.

The chain joins TRBV20-1 to TRBJ2-6; D ambiguous. V was shortened by 5 bases and J by 0 bases, with 5 bases between the two germline ends. Germline CDR1 and CDR2: DFQATT and SNEGSKA (reference sequence). The CDR3 spans 13 residues. CDR3 in amino acids: CSARSSGANVLTF. CDR3 coding DNA: TGCAGTGCTCGTAGCTCTGGGGCCAACGTCCTGACTTTC.

V usage is TRBV4-1 and J usage is TRBJ1-3; 9 positions match TRBD1. The CDR3 spans 16 residues. Germline-derived CDR1 and CDR2 are MGHRA and YSYEKL. With V trimmed by 3 bases and J by 3 bases, 6 bases remained unmatched. CDR3 region: CASSHLKTGGGNTIYF. For the CDR3, the DNA is TGCGCCAGCAGCCACCTTAAGACAGGGGGTGGAAACACCATATATTTT.

CDR3 residues: CASSEAGGHGTQYF. CDR3 sequence (DNA): TGTGCCAGCAGTGAAGCAGGGGGCCATGGGACCCAGTACTTC. The chain recombines TRBV6-1 with TRBJ2-5; 7 positions agree with TRBD1. From germline, CDR1 is MNHNS and CDR2 SASEGT. This CDR3 spans 14 amino acids. The V gene end was trimmed by 0 bases and the J gene end by 7 bases; junction bases not matched to a gene: 5.

The chain is built from TRBV28 and TRBJ1-6; D is unclear. Germline V gene data show CDR1 as MDHEN and CDR2 as SYDVKM. The CDR3 contains 14 residues. Trimming cost V 2 bases and J 2 bases, with 4 bases left between them. DNA of the CDR3: TGTGCCAGCAGTTTACCTCCCTATAATTCACCCCTCCACTTT. This encodes CASSLPPYNSPLHF.

The CDR3 DNA follows: TGTGCCAGCTCACCACGGCTTGGCGGGGTGACCCCAGATACGCAGTATTTT. This gives the protein CASSPRLGGVTPDTQYF. The rearrangement uses TRBV18 and TRBJ2-3; a weak D match, TRBD2 (6 bases). This CDR3 comprises 17 residues. CDR1 KGHSH and CDR2 LQKENI come from the germline V gene. The ends were cut back, 1 base at V and 4 bases at J, with 18 bases in the middle.